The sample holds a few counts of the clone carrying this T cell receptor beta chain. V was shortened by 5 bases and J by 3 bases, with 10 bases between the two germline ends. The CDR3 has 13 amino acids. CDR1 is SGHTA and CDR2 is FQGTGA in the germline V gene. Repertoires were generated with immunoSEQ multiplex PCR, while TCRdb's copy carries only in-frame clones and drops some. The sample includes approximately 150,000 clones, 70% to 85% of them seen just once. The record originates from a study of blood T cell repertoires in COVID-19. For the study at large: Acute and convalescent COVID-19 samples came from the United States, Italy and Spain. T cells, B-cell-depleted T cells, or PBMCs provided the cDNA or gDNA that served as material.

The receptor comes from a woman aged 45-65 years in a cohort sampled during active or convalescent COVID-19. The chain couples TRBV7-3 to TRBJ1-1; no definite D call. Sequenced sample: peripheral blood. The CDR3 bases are TGTGCCAGCAGCGCCCACATGGACACTGAAGCTTTCTTT. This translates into CASSAHMDTEAFF.